This T cell receptor beta chain was sequenced in a study of regulatory T cells in long-lasting Graves disease. Study-wide results and caveats: Persistent disease showed a preference for TRBV28, TRBJ1-2 and TRBJ2-5.

Time point reported: newly diagnosed GD, antithyroid drugs for less than 3 months. From PBMCs, RNA was extracted and then used to make the TCR library. The sample holds a few counts of this clonotype. Its antigen is still unknown. The CDR3 extends over 14 amino acids. Germline values: CDR1 LGHNA, CDR2 YNFKEQ. The J segment lost 6 bases and the V segment lost 3 bases, leaving 2 bases of the junction unmatched. CDR3-region Arm-PCR and iRepertoire HTBI primers produced the TCR beta libraries. One entry per CDR3 protein, called by TCRdb with MiXCR from the multiplex PCR reads. The table has around 240,000 distinct CDR3 sequences, approximately 18% seen once. The data were also submitted as part of a second study, on T cells in Graves' hyperthyroidism and ophthalmopathy.

This clonotype originated in a woman in her twenties or thirties with Graves disease. The source material was peripheral blood mononuclear cells (PBMCs), sampled at new diagnosis, from a patient treated with antithyroid drugs. The chain combines TRBV4-2 with TRBJ1-4; TRBD1 agrees at 9 bases. CDR3 coding DNA: TGTGCCAGCAGCCAGGGGACAGGGCATGAAAAACTGTTTTTT. Protein sequence: CASSQGTGHEKLFF.